These 29 T cell receptor beta chains came from one sample sequenced in a study of T cells in women clearing cervical HPV infection. Assay used: immunoSEQ multiplex PCR; TCRdb lists only in-frame clones, some missing. The sample table includes around 19,000 clones. Specimen: blood buffy coat. The receptors derive from a woman aged 18-70 years with a cervical HPV16 infection that either progressed to CIN3+ or cleared (not recorded which).

Partial CDR3 DNA: TGCAGCGCTTTCCAGGGAATCAATGAG. Amino acid sequence: CSAFQGINE. The whole CDR3 reads CSAFQGINEQFF. The rearrangement joins TRBV29-1 to TRBJ2-1, with D possibly TRBD1 on 5 matching bases. The CDR3 extends 3 residues past the end of the read, so its final part is completed from the germline J gene. This CDR3 has 12 residues. V lost 7 bases to trimming and J lost 6 bases, with 13 bases between them. Per germline, CDR1 SQVTM and CDR2 ANQGSEA.

Details on this clone: The read gets to within 3 residues of the CDR3 end, and the germline J gene fills in the rest. The gene calls are TRBV6-1 and TRBJ1-1; D unresolved. The CDR3 has 12 residues. Germline CDR1 MNHNS, CDR2 SASEGT. The DNA read from the CDR3 is TGTGCCAGCAGTGAGAGGCCTTTCGAA. This codes for CASSERPFE. The entire CDR3 protein reads CASSERPFEAFF.

CDR3 sequence reads: CASSLGAAPGTAFF. The CDR3 bases that were read are TGTGCCAGCAGCTTAGGAGCAGCCCCGGGTACG. V usage is TRBV7-9 and J usage is TRBJ1-1; D remains unclear. With the read ending 3 residues before the CDR3 end, the germline J gene is used to fill in that end. CDR3 length: 14 amino acids. CDR1 is SEHNR and CDR2 is FQNEAQ in the germline V gene (reference sequence).

A note on this clone: The observed sequence ends 3 residues before the CDR3 terminus, with the missing tail filled in from the germline J gene. The chain combines TRBV4-1 with TRBJ2-7; TRBD1 might be the D (6 bases). Trimming stripped 0 bases from V and 3 bases from J, with 12 bases between. Per the germline V gene, CDR1 is MGHRA and CDR2 is YSYEKL. This CDR3 spans 15 amino acids. The CDR3: CASSQEGTRDYEQYF. CDR3 bases read: TGCGCCAGCAGCCAAGAGGGGACACGGGACTACGAG.

As regards this clone: The DNA ends 3 residues before the CDR3 does, and the rest of the CDR3 is filled in from the germline J gene. This sample also contains other DNA sequences that code for the same CDR3. The rearrangement links TRBV19 to TRBJ1-3; a weak D match, TRBD1 (5 bases). Per germline, CDR1 LNHDA and CDR2 SQIVND (reference sequence). The CDR3 has 16 amino acids. Trimming removed 4 bases from V and 0 bases from J, with 13 bases in between. The CDR3 protein is CASSTRQTGSGNTIYF. The sequenced CDR3 bases are TGTGCCAGTAGTACCCGACAGACCGGCTCTGGAAACACC.

Turning to this clone: The read stops 3 residues short of the end of the CDR3; the missing end is completed from the germline J gene. V usage is TRBV7-2 and J usage is TRBJ1-6; D remains unclear. This CDR3 is built from 12 residues. The germline V and J ends were trimmed by 5 bases and 4 bases, with 3 bases remaining between them. Looked up from germline, CDR1 is SGHTA and CDR2 is FQGNSA. CDR3 DNA (partial): TGTGCCAGCAGCCTTTATAATTCACCC. Encoded protein: CASSLYNSP. The full-length CDR3 reads as CASSLYNSPLHF. The variable domain in full, with the rest retrieved from reference TRBV7-2 and TRBJ1-6, is GAGVSQSPSNKVTEKGKDVELRCDPISGHTALYWYRQSLGQGLEFLIYFQGNSAPDKSGLPSDRFSAERTGGSVSTLTIQRTQQEDSAVYLCASSLYNSPLHFGNGTRLTVT.

Concerning this clone: The read ends 3 residues before the CDR3 terminus; that terminus is restored from the germline J gene. J is TRBJ1-1 and V is TRBV6-2 or TRBV6-3, with 8 positions matching TRBD1. From germline, CDR1 is MNHEY and CDR2 SVGEGT. This CDR3 comprises 16 residues. After removal of 1 base from V and 1 base from J, the junction contained 5 bases not matched to a gene. The sequenced CDR3 bases are TGTGCCAGCAGTTACTTGTTAGACAGGGGGAACACTGAA. It codes for CASSYLLDRGNTE. The CDR3 as a whole reads CASSYLLDRGNTEAFF.

Comments on this clone: The CDR3 end lies 3 residues beyond the end of the read and is filled in from the germline J gene. V gene TRBV20-1 combines with J gene TRBJ2-5, with TRBD2 matching over 7 bases. Germline V gene data show CDR1 as DFQATT and CDR2 as SNEGSKA (reference sequence). CDR3 length: 14 residues. V lost 2 bases and J lost 5; bases outside the gene matches: 8. Here the CDR3 reads CSARKRGEGETQYF. The part of the CDR3 DNA that was read is TGCAGTGCTAGAAAGCGGGGCGAGGGGGAGACC.

For this clone: The read ends 3 residues shy of where the CDR3 ends; the end is completed using the germline J gene. The chain joins TRBV19 to TRBJ1-2; tentatively, D is TRBD1 (6 bases). The CDR3 loop spans 16 amino acids. Germline CDR1 reads LNHDA; CDR2 reads SQIVND (reference sequence). V lost 8 bases and J 0 bases, leaving 19 bases between the germline ends. Partial CDR3 DNA: TGTGCCAGTCGGGAACAGGGCGGGGGCACTAACTATGGC. This encodes CASREQGGGTNYG. From start to end, the CDR3 is CASREQGGGTNYGYTF.

Of note for this clone: The CDR3 end is not reached by the read, which stops 3 residues before it; the germline J gene fills it in. This chain uses TRBV20-1 with TRBJ1-4; 12 bases fit TRBD1. With 0 bases clipped from V and 10 bases from J, the junction kept 12 bases outside the gene matches. Germline CDR1 is DFQATT and CDR2 is SNEGSKA (reference sequence). The CDR3 extends over 17 amino acids. The CDR3 protein is CSARDPRDRGPDGKLFF. CDR3 bases read: TGCAGTGCTAGAGATCCCCGGGACAGGGGGCCGGATGGAAAA.

Notes on this clone: The read comes to an end 3 residues before the CDR3 does, leaving the germline J gene to fill in the end. The chain couples TRBV4-1 to TRBJ1-4; 9 bases agree with TRBD1. The V gene end was trimmed by 4 bases and the J gene end by 5 bases; junction bases not matched to a gene: 5. Germline V gene data show CDR1 as MGHRA and CDR2 as YSYEKL. This CDR3 has 15 amino acids. CDR3: CASSLWTGENEKLFF. CDR3 DNA, as far as it was read: TGCGCCAGCAGCCTCTGGACAGGGGAAAATGAAAAA.

In the case of this clone: The CDR3 is cut off 3 residues early in the read; its end comes from the germline J gene. This chain uses TRBV6-2 or TRBV6-3 with TRBJ2-3, with 10 bases that match TRBD1. With 2 bases clipped from V and 0 bases from J, the junction kept 2 bases outside the gene matches. Germline loops: CDR1 MNHEY, CDR2 SVGEGT. The CDR3 contains 16 residues. The chain's CDR3 is CASSYGGQGSTDTQYF. The part of the CDR3 DNA that was read is TGTGCCAGCAGTTACGGGGGACAGGGGAGCACAGATACG.

With respect to this clone: From the germline J gene comes the end of the CDR3, since the read stops 3 residues before it. This chain joins TRBV19 and TRBJ1-2, with a weak D call TRBD1 (5 bases). The CDR3 extends over 17 amino acids. From germline, CDR1 is LNHDA and CDR2 SQIVND (reference sequence). The part of the CDR3 DNA that was read is TGTGCCAGTAGTATAGGACTAGCGGGGGAGCCCACAGATACC. It codes for CASSIGLAGEPTDT. The full-length CDR3 reads as CASSIGLAGEPTDTYTF.

As concerns this clone: The sequenced fragment ends 3 residues before the CDR3 boundary, so the rest is inferred from the germline J gene. J is TRBJ1-6 and V is TRBV27, with D perhaps matching TRBD1 (6 bases). Germline V lookup: CDR1 MNHEY, CDR2 SMNVEV (reference sequence). Trimming pared 5 bases from V and 0 bases from J, leaving 14 bases between. CDR3 size: 17 residues. The CDR3 region is CASSPGQTDSYNSPLHF. The CDR3 DNA, read in part, is TGTGCCAGCAGTCCAGGACAGACCGACTCCTATAATTCACCC.

For this clone: The read gets to within 3 residues of the CDR3 end, and the germline J gene fills in the rest. This chain links TRBV10-3 with TRBJ2-3; the match to TRBD1 covers 7 bases. V lost 8 bases and J lost 3; bases outside the gene matches: 14. The CDR3 extends over 16 amino acids. The germline CDR1 and CDR2 sequences are ENHRY and SYGVKD. Incomplete CDR3 DNA: TGTGCCATCGGGGATTTAGGGGGCGCTTGGACAGATACG. It specifies CAIGDLGGAWTDT. From start to end, the CDR3 is CAIGDLGGAWTDTQYF.

On this clone itself: Sequencing ends 3 residues short of the CDR3 end; the germline J gene provides the rest. The rearrangement joins TRBV6-1 to TRBJ1-2, with D perhaps matching TRBD1 (6 bases). CDR3 size: 15 residues. Germline V CDR1 and CDR2: MNHNS, SASEGT. Partial CDR3 DNA: TGTGCCAGCAGTGGGCGACAGGTTCTCTCCTACGAC. Protein: CASSGRQVLSYD. The full CDR3 sequence reads CASSGRQVLSYDYTF.

On this clone: The sequence runs out 3 residues before the end of the CDR3; the remainder is reconstructed from the germline J gene. This chain links TRBV13 with TRBJ1-1, with D perhaps matching TRBD1 (5 bases). The V gene lost 5 bases and the J gene lost 4 bases, with 14 bases spanning the gap. The CDR3 extends over 14 amino acids. The germline V gene has CDR1 PRHDT and CDR2 FYEKMQ (reference sequence). This CDR3 reads CASSVRDWGTEAFF. The CDR3 DNA, read in part, is TGTGCCAGCAGCGTCAGGGATTGGGGCACTGAA.

With regard to this clone: The read terminates 3 residues ahead of where the CDR3 ends, so the germline J gene completes it. The V gene is TRBV7-2, the J gene TRBJ2-3; D remains ambiguous. V shed 4 bases and J shed 3 bases, with 8 bases lying between them. Germline V gene data show CDR1 as SGHTA and CDR2 as FQGNSA. The CDR3 totals 13 residues. The CDR3 sequence is CASSSYSTDTQYF. The sequenced part of the CDR3 DNA is TGTGCCAGCAGCTCCTACAGTACAGATACG.

Notes on this clone: Read sequence stops 3 residues before the CDR3 end, and the germline J gene provides the missing end. This chain links TRBV2 with TRBJ2-1; TRBD2 agrees at 8 bases. Germline trimming cut 9 bases from V and 7 bases from J; bases unmatched to any gene: 14. CDR1 and CDR2 (germline): SNHLY, FYNNEI. This CDR3 spans 15 amino acids. The DNA read from the CDR3 is TGTGCCAGGGGATCCGGGACTAGTACGCCAAATGAG. Its translation: CARGSGTSTPNE. The CDR3 in its entirety is CARGSGTSTPNEQFF.

The CDR3: CASSVSGGAQETQYF. The covered CDR3 bases are TGTGCCAGCAGTGTCAGCGGGGGGGCCCAAGAGACC. J is TRBJ2-5 and V is TRBV6-4; 10 bases fit TRBD2. The CDR3 end falls 3 residues outside the read, so it is completed with the germline J gene. Germline V CDR1 and CDR2: MRHNA, SNTAGT. J lost 1 base, V lost 4 bases, and 3 bases had no gene match. CDR3 length: 15 residues.

To note about this clone: With the read ending 3 residues before the CDR3 end, the germline J gene is used to fill in that end. The chain couples TRBV4-1 to TRBJ2-5, with 11 positions matching TRBD2. Germline V gene sequence: CDR1 MGHRA, CDR2 YSYEKL. V lost 5 bases, J lost 4 bases, and 6 bases stayed unmatched. There are 15 residues in the CDR3. The CDR3 sequence: CASSSTTSGGETQYF. The sequenced part of the CDR3 DNA is TGCGCCAGCAGCTCTACTACTAGCGGGGGAGAGACC.

The DNA read from the CDR3 is TGTGCCAGCAGTGATCAACTGCGGGGGCTATGGTCCTACAATGAG. This sequence encodes CASSDQLRGLWSYNE. The entire CDR3 protein reads CASSDQLRGLWSYNEQFF. This chain connects TRBV2 to TRBJ2-1, with D perhaps TRBD2 (7 bases). The read falls 3 residues short of the CDR3 end, and the missing part is taken from the germline J gene. CDR1 and CDR2 (germline): SNHLY, FYNNEI. V was pared by 3 bases and J by 1 base, with 19 bases between. The CDR3 sequence is 18 residues long.

Points on this clone: The CDR3 end is not reached by the read, which stops 3 residues before it; the germline J gene fills it in. V is TRBV11-3 and J is TRBJ2-2; 8 bases are shared with TRBD2. The trim removed 5 bases at V and 1 base at J, leaving 3 bases unmatched. Per germline, CDR1 SGHNT and CDR2 YENEEA. The CDR3 totals 15 residues. Here the CDR3 reads CASSLSGVNTGELFF. CDR3 DNA (partial): TGTGCCAGCAGCCTTAGCGGGGTGAACACCGGGGAG.

With regard to this clone: With the read ending 3 residues before the CDR3 end, the germline J gene is used to fill in that end. The chain couples TRBV29-1 to TRBJ2-2, with 8 bases lining up with TRBD1. The V gene end was trimmed by 2 bases and the J gene end by 6 bases; junction bases not matched to a gene: 2. CDR1 and CDR2 from the germline V gene are SQVTM and ANQGSEA. This CDR3 is built from 13 residues. CDR3 protein: CSVEMDRAGELFF. The CDR3 DNA, read in part, is TGCAGCGTTGAAATGGACAGGGCCGGGGAG.

Remarks on this clone: The read gets to within 3 residues of the CDR3 end, and the germline J gene fills in the rest. The chain is built from TRBV5-3 and TRBJ1-1; D is unresolved. TRBV5-3 belongs to the ORF category, with a function that is uncertain. Trimming removed 2 bases at V and 0 bases at J, with 17 bases between. The CDR3 length is 17 residues. CDR3 region: CARSFGGPTGMNTEAFF. The sequenced CDR3 bases are TGTGCCAGAAGCTTTGGAGGGCCAACTGGCATGAACACTGAA.

As for this clone: The DNA ends 3 residues before the CDR3 does, and the rest of the CDR3 is filled in from the germline J gene. This rearrangement joins TRBV10-3 to TRBJ2-5; D is perhaps TRBD1 (8 bases). CDR3 length: 15 residues. Trimming pared 3 bases from V and 4 bases from J, leaving 15 bases between. Per germline, CDR1 ENHRY and CDR2 SYGVKD. CDR3 loop: CAISEVDREGETQYF. The covered CDR3 bases are TGTGCCATCAGTGAAGTGGACAGGGAGGGAGAGACC.

Points on this clone: The read terminates 3 residues before the CDR3 end, so the remaining end is supplied by the germline J gene. V gene TRBV5-5 combines with J gene TRBJ1-2, with TRBD1 identical over 8 bases. Germline V lookup: CDR1 SGHKS, CDR2 YYEKEE (reference sequence). The CDR3 covers 14 residues. The CDR3 protein is CASSSDREWGGYTF. CDR3 bases read: TGTGCCAGCAGCTCGGACAGGGAATGGGGCGGC.

Details on this clone: The read gets to within 3 residues of the CDR3 end, and the germline J gene fills in the rest. The sample has other DNA sequences that encode this CDR3 too. The rearrangement uses TRBV18 and TRBJ1-2; 7 nucleotides align to TRBD1. The germline gives CDR1 KGHSH, CDR2 LQKENI. The CDR3 is made up of 15 amino acids. CDR3 bases read: TGTGCCAGCTCACCACCACAGGGGAGAGACAATGAC. It codes for CASSPPQGRDND. The whole CDR3 sequence reads CASSPPQGRDNDYTF.

Worth noting for this clone: From the germline J gene comes the end of the CDR3, since the read stops 3 residues before it. The rearrangement links TRBV27 to TRBJ2-2; 7 bases match TRBD2. CDR1 and CDR2 from the germline V gene are MNHEY and SMNVEV (reference sequence). CDR3 size: 14 residues. Losses at the gene ends were 6 bases for V and 0 bases for J; bases not matched to a gene: 1. CDR3 DNA (partial): TGTGCCAGCAGAGGGACTACGAACACCGGGGAG. Translation gives CASRGTTNTGE. The whole CDR3 protein reads CASRGTTNTGELFF.